A single sample is the source of the 21 T cell receptor beta chains below, sequenced in a study of cytomegalovirus exposure and HLA in healthy donors. TCRdb's table, derived via immunoSEQ multiplex PCR, lists solely in-frame clones and lacks some. The sample holds 150,000 or so clones; roughly 91% are singletons and the top ten take 2.5% to 4%. The specimen was PBMCs. All receptors come from a woman aged 18-29 years in good health and CMV-seropositive.

The chain links TRBV7-9 to TRBJ1-1; 8 positions agree with TRBD1. With V trimmed by 8 bases and J by 0 bases, 5 bases remained unmatched. The V gene's germline CDR1 is SEHNR and CDR2 FQNEAQ (reference sequence). This CDR3 contains 14 residues. The CDR3 protein is CASLRDRMNTEAFF. The CDR3 DNA follows: TGTGCCAGCTTACGGGACAGGATGAACACTGAAGCTTTCTTT.

The chain recombines TRBV4-2 with TRBJ2-7; weak D call: TRBD1 (5 bases). CDR1 is LGHNA and CDR2 is YNFKEQ in the germline V gene. V lost 6 bases and J 6 bases, leaving 21 bases between the germline ends. CDR3 length equals 15 residues. CDR3 protein: CASSREYRTLAEQYF. The CDR3 DNA is TGTGCCAGCAGTCGAGAGTACAGGACGCTCGCCGAGCAGTACTTC.

The rearrangement links TRBV11-2 to TRBJ2-6; TRBD1 is a possible D gene (6 bases). Trimming left V 2 bases short and J 2 bases short, with 10 bases between. Germline V gene sequence: CDR1 SGHAT, CDR2 FQNNGV. This CDR3 comprises 16 residues. As DNA, the CDR3 is TGTGCCAGCAGCTTACAGGGGCTCACTGGGGCCAACGTCCTGACTTTC. This encodes CASSLQGLTGANVLTF.

The chain combines TRBV6-1 with TRBJ2-7, with D possibly matching TRBD2 (5 bases). The V end lost 6 bases, the J end lost 1 base, and 16 bases lay between the germline ends. The CDR3 totals 15 residues. Germline V gene data show CDR1 as MNHNS and CDR2 as SASEGT. CDR3: CASSLLDSHSYEQYF. Here the CDR3 DNA reads TGTGCCAGCAGCTTACTGGACTCGCATTCCTACGAGCAGTACTTC.

The chain is built from TRBV11-3 and TRBJ1-2; 7 nucleotides align to TRBD1. Germline trimming cut 4 bases from V and 4 bases from J; bases unmatched to any gene: 12. CDR3 length: 16 residues. Germline V gene lookup returns CDR1 SGHNT and CDR2 YENEEA. In DNA, the CDR3 is TGTGCCAGCAGCTCCGTAAACAGGGGTGGGAGCTATGGCTACACCTTC. It is translated as CASSSVNRGGSYGYTF.

The rearrangement links TRBV7-2 to TRBJ2-1; the D gene is possibly TRBD2 (5 bases). V lost 6 bases and J 15 bases, leaving 24 bases between the germline ends. The CDR3 runs to 14 residues. Germline loops: CDR1 SGHTA, CDR2 FQGNSA. CDR3 sequence reads: CASSPFEGRVLGFF. The CDR3 DNA follows: TGTGCCAGCAGTCCTTTCGAGGGCCGGGTTCTTGGGTTCTTC.

The V gene is TRBV19, the J gene TRBJ2-7; 13 nucleotides line up with TRBD2. The germline V gene encodes CDR1 LNHDA and CDR2 SQIVND (reference sequence). V lost 1 base to trimming and J lost 0 bases; unmatched junction nucleotides: 6. The CDR3 totals 18 residues. In DNA, the CDR3 is TGTGCCAGTAGTATAGCCGGGACTAGCGGGACCAGCTCCTACGAGCAGTACTTC. This translates into CASSIAGTSGTSSYEQYF.

This clone was picked up a small number of times. The chain couples TRBV6-6 to TRBJ2-2; 7 bases are a match to TRBD2. The CDR3 consists of 14 residues. Germline V gene data show CDR1 as MNHNY and CDR2 as SVGAGI (reference sequence). The V segment lost 7 bases and the J segment 6 bases; nucleotides outside the gene matches: 8. CDR3 bases: TGTGCCAGCAAGGGAGGGGCGCGGTCCGGGGAGCTGTTTTTT. Its protein product is CASKGGARSGELFF.

The CDR3 region has the DNA TGCAGCGTTGCTGCCGGGACACTGAACACTGAAGCTTTCTTT. Amino acids: CSVAAGTLNTEAFF. The gene calls are TRBV29-1 and TRBJ1-1, with D perhaps matching TRBD1 (6 bases). This CDR3 comprises 14 residues. From germline, CDR1 is SQVTM and CDR2 ANQGSEA. The V gene lost 4 bases and the J gene lost 0 bases, with 12 bases spanning the gap.

The chain combines TRBV4-1 with TRBJ1-2, with D possibly matching TRBD1 (6 bases). Per the germline V gene, CDR1 is MGHRA and CDR2 is YSYEKL. This CDR3 region has 12 residues. V was shortened by 5 bases and J by 5 bases, with 9 bases between the two germline ends. This CDR3 is CASSTQGYGYTF. The CDR3 region has the DNA TGCGCCAGCAGCACACAGGGTTATGGCTACACCTTC.

A single count supports this clone. The gene calls are TRBV11-3 and TRBJ1-3; D may be TRBD1 (6 bases). The V gene's germline CDR1 is SGHNT and CDR2 YENEEA. Trimming left V 5 bases short and J 2 bases short, with 19 bases between. This CDR3 is 17 amino acids long. CDR3 coding DNA: TGTGCCAGCAGCAAACCGAAAGGGGGAATCGCTGGAAACACCATATATTTT. Translated, it gives CASSKPKGGIAGNTIYF. Drawing the rest from reference TRBV11-3 and TRBJ1-3, the complete variable domain is EAGVVQSPRYKIIEKKQPVAFWCNPISGHNTLYWYLQNLGQGPELLIRYENEEAVDDSQLPKDRFSAERLKGVDSTLKIQPAELGDSAVYLCASSKPKGGIAGNTIYFGEGSWLTVV.

The V gene is TRBV30, the J gene TRBJ1-3; D not certain. CDR1 and CDR2 from the germline V gene are GTSNPN and SVGIG (reference sequence). The CDR3 spans 20 residues. V shed 0 bases and J shed 3 bases, with 27 bases lying between them. CDR3 coding DNA: TGTGCCTGGAGTGTACGATGGTCCGGGGTTCAAGCTCGGGATGGAAACACCATATATTTT. It specifies CAWSVRWSGVQARDGNTIYF. Combining the CDR3 with reference TRBV30 and TRBJ1-3 gives the whole variable domain SQTIHQWPATLVQPVGSPLSLECTVEGTSNPNLYWYRQAAGRGLQLLFYSVGIGQISSEVPQNLSASRPQDRQFILSSKKLLLSDSGFYLCAWSVRWSGVQARDGNTIYFGEGSWLTVV.

This clone occurred once. The chain couples TRBV6-5 to TRBJ2-3; the D is unclear. The CDR3 loop spans 12 amino acids. The germline CDR1 and CDR2 sequences are MNHEY and SVGAGI. Trimming shortened V by 5 bases and J by 6 bases, and 9 bases separated the two germline ends. The CDR3 coding sequence is TGTGCCAGCAGTAGCCCGAGGGATACGCAGTATTTT. It codes for CASSSPRDTQYF.

The chain combines TRBV5-1 with TRBJ1-2; 7 nucleotides agree with TRBD1. Trimming at V came to 4 bases and at J to 8 bases, leaving 5 bases not matched to a gene. Germline V lookup: CDR1 SGHRS, CDR2 YFSETQ. This CDR3 region has 12 residues. The CDR3 DNA follows: TGCGCCAGCAGCGTGACAGGGTACGGCTACACCTTC. It translates to CASSVTGYGYTF.

In nucleotides, the CDR3 is TGTGCCAGCAGCTCCTTTTGGAGCGGAAGCACAGATACGCAGTATTTT. It yields the protein CASSSFWSGSTDTQYF. The chain has TRBV27 and TRBJ2-3; a possible D gene is TRBD2 (5 bases). This CDR3 is 16 amino acids long. Germline CDR1 and CDR2: MNHEY and SMNVEV (reference sequence). The V gene lost 6 bases and the J gene lost 0 bases, with 16 bases spanning the gap.

The gene calls are TRBV5-1 and TRBJ2-7, with TRBD2 matching over 7 bases. The V gene end was trimmed by 2 bases and the J gene end by 1 base; junction bases not matched to a gene: 3. CDR1 is SGHRS, CDR2 YFSETQ, per germline. The CDR3 sequence is 14 residues long. The CDR3 DNA sequence: TGCGCCAGCAGCTTTTCGGGGGGATCCTACGAGCAGTACTTC. This gives the protein CASSFSGGSYEQYF.

The chain joins TRBV4-3 to TRBJ2-2, with 8 nucleotides matching TRBD1. The CDR3 totals 15 residues. J gave up 3 bases and V 1 base, and 1 base lay outside the gene matches. CDR1 is LGHNA, CDR2 YSLEER, per germline. In DNA form, the CDR3 reads TGCGCCAGCAGCCAAGCGGACAGGGACACCGGGGAGCTGTTTTTT. This gives the protein CASSQADRDTGELFF.

This chain's CDR3 is CASSRRGQGANDGYTF. For the CDR3, the DNA is TGTGCCAGCAGCCGAAGAGGGCAGGGGGCCAACGATGGCTACACCTTC. This chain links TRBV4-2 with TRBJ1-2; 8 positions agree with TRBD1. CDR3 length: 16 residues. V lost 4 bases, J lost 6 bases, and 13 bases stayed unmatched. Germline-derived CDR1 and CDR2 are LGHNA and YNFKEQ.

The J gene is TRBJ2-7, the V gene TRBV9; 8 nucleotides align to TRBD2. Trimming at V came to 0 bases and at J to 6 bases, leaving 8 bases not matched to a gene. The CDR3 extends over 15 amino acids. Per the germline V gene, CDR1 is SGDLS and CDR2 is YYNGEE. The CDR3 reads CASSVGSGGPLEQYF. In DNA, the CDR3 is TGTGCCAGCAGCGTAGGTTCGGGAGGGCCGCTCGAGCAGTACTTC.

The chain links TRBV4-1 to TRBJ2-7, with a tentative D call TRBD2 (5 bases). The CDR3 covers 16 residues. CDR1 and CDR2 (germline): MGHRA, YSYEKL. Trimming shortened V by 0 bases and J by 0 bases, and 12 bases separated the two germline ends. CDR3 nucleotide sequence: TGCGCCAGCAGCCAAGATGAGCTTGGGAGCTCCTACGAGCAGTACTTC. Translated, it gives CASSQDELGSSYEQYF.

This chain uses TRBV6-5 with TRBJ2-3; TRBD2 is a possible D gene (6 bases). CDR1 and CDR2 (germline): MNHEY, SVGAGI. Trimming removed 4 bases from V and 4 bases from J, with 18 bases in between. CDR3 length: 16 residues. This CDR3 reads CASSSIAATSPDTQYF. CDR3 sequence (DNA): TGTGCCAGCAGTTCCATAGCGGCGACTTCCCCAGATACGCAGTATTTT.